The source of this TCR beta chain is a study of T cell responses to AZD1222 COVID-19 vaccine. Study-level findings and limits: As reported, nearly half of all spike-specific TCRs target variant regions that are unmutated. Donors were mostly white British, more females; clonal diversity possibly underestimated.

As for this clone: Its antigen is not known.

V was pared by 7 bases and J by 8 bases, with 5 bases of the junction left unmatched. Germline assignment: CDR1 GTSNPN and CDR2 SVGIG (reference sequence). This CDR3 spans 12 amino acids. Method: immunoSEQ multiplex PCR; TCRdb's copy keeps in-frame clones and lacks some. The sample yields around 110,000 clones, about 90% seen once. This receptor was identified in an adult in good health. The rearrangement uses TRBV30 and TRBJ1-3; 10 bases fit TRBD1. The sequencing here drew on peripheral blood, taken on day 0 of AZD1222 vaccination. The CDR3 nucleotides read TGTGCCTTATCGGGACAGGGGTACACCATATATTTT. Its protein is CALSGQGYTIYF. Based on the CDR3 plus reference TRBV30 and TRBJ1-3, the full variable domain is SQTIHQWPATLVQPVGSPLSLECTVEGTSNPNLYWYRQAAGRGLQLLFYSVGIGQISSEVPQNLSASRPQDRQFILSSKKLLLSDSGFYLCALSGQGYTIYFGEGSWLTVV.